The 23 T cell receptor beta chains listed next were all sequenced from one sample in a study of cytomegalovirus exposure and HLA in healthy donors (dated by TCRdb to 2015 to 2018). Library construction relied on the immunoSEQ multiplex PCR assay. A mixture of 60 forward primers for TCR Vbeta segments and 13 reverse primers for TCR Jbeta segments was used in the multiplex PCR. In its TCRdb copy, this immuneACCESS table keeps in-frame sequences only and misses some clones. Where compared with another copy, unresolved V genes explain less than half of these, and the others have no known cause. The sample table contains 120,000 or so clones; only one count was recorded for approximately 80% of them. The ten largest clones capture 0.2% to 0.3% of the sample. Sequencing used PBMCs. The receptor set was obtained from a man over 45 in good health and CMV-seronegative.

The rearrangement uses TRBV28 and TRBJ2-1; D remains ambiguous. CDR3 length: 14 residues. Germline CDR1 reads MDHEN; CDR2 reads SYDVKM. Trimming cost V 9 bases and J 0 bases, with 12 bases left between them. DNA for the CDR3: TGTGCCAGTTACTCTTCGGGCTCCTACAATGAGCAGTTCTTC. Protein product: CASYSSGSYNEQFF.

V usage is TRBV2 and J usage is TRBJ1-1; D may be TRBD1 (5 bases). CDR1 SNHLY and CDR2 FYNNEI come from the germline V gene. The CDR3 spans 13 residues. V gave up 8 bases and J gave up 0 bases, with 10 bases separating them. The DNA of the CDR3 is TGTGCCAGCGGGGCAGGGTTGAACACTGAAGCTTTCTTT. Amino acids: CASGAGLNTEAFF.

There are a few counts of this clone. The rearrangement joins TRBV9 to TRBJ1-6; D is possibly TRBD1 (6 bases). From germline, CDR1 is SGDLS and CDR2 YYNGEE. CDR3 length: 15 amino acids. V was shortened by 1 base and J by 1 base, with 6 bases between the two germline ends. CDR3 bases: TGTGCCAGCAGCGTAACAGGGTCCTATAATTCACCCCTCCACTTT. It is translated as CASSVTGSYNSPLHF. The entire variable domain, with the rest obtained from reference TRBV9 and TRBJ1-6, is as follows: DSGVTQTPKHLITATGQRVTLRCSPRSGDLSVYWYQQSLDQGLQFLIQYYNGEERAKGNILERFSAQQFPDLHSELNLSSLELGDSALYFCASSVTGSYNSPLHFGNGTRLTVT.

This chain joins TRBV5-1 and TRBJ2-7; 8 nucleotides agree with TRBD1. Germline CDR1 is SGHRS and CDR2 is YFSETQ. The length of the CDR3 is 16 residues. V gave up 0 bases and J gave up 2 bases; unmatched junction bases: 7. For the CDR3, the DNA is TGCGCCAGCAGCTTGGCCCCGGGACAGGCAACCTACGAGCAGTACTTC. It translates to CASSLAPGQATYEQYF.

This clone was seen only once. The genes are TRBV11-2 and TRBJ2-5, with D perhaps TRBD2 (6 bases). CDR3 length: 14 amino acids. Germline-derived CDR1 and CDR2 are SGHAT and FQNNGV. Trimming took off 4 bases at V and 4 bases at J, with 13 bases between the two ends. CDR3 in amino acids: CASSSGTLRETQYF. The DNA for the CDR3 is TGTGCCAGCAGCTCTGGGACTTTAAGAGAGACCCAGTACTTC. Combining the CDR3 with reference TRBV11-2 and TRBJ2-5 gives the whole variable domain EAGVAQSPRYKIIEKRQSVAFWCNPISGHATLYWYQQILGQGPKLLIQFQNNGVVDDSQLPKDRFSAERLKGVDSTLKIQPAKLEDSAVYLCASSSGTLRETQYFGPGTRLLVL.

V and J are TRBV7-3 and TRBJ2-6; 10 nucleotides line up with TRBD1. Trimming at V came to 5 bases and at J to 1 base, leaving 8 bases not matched to a gene. Germline CDR1 reads SGHTA; CDR2 reads FQGTGA. The CDR3 loop spans 18 amino acids. CDR3 in amino acids: CASSRLGQGLSGANVLTF. CDR3 bases: TGTGCCAGCAGCCGTCTGGGACAGGGGTTGTCTGGGGCCAACGTCCTGACTTTC.

In this sample, this clone turned up a few times. V gene TRBV4-1 combines with J gene TRBJ1-1; TRBD1 is a possible D gene (6 bases). The CDR3 covers 14 residues. V lost 5 bases to trimming and J lost 4 bases, with 14 bases between them. From germline, CDR1 is MGHRA and CDR2 YSYEKL. CDR3 sequence reads: CASSSEGGITEAFF. CDR3 DNA sequence: TGCGCCAGCAGCTCGGAAGGGGGAATCACTGAAGCTTTCTTT.

The chain employs TRBV28 and TRBJ2-7; 9 bases line up with TRBD1. This CDR3 comprises 14 residues. J was trimmed by 5 bases and V by 5 bases; bases with no gene match: 7. The germline V gene has CDR1 MDHEN and CDR2 SYDVKM. The CDR3 DNA sequence: TGTGCCAGCAGTCCGGACAGGGGATTCCACGAGCAGTACTTC. Protein sequence: CASSPDRGFHEQYF. Full variable domain (outside the CDR3, taken from reference TRBV28 and TRBJ2-7): DVKVTQSSRYLVKRTGEKVFLECVQDMDHENMFWYRQDPGLGLRLIYFSYDVKMKEKGDIPEGYSVSREKKERFSLILESASTNQTSMYLCASSPDRGFHEQYFGPGTRLTVT.

J is TRBJ1-5 and V is TRBV28; the match to TRBD1 covers 8 bases. Trimming took 6 bases from V and 4 from J; bases not matched to a gene: 5. The CDR3 spans 14 residues. Germline V gene data show CDR1 as MDHEN and CDR2 as SYDVKM. The CDR3 nucleotides are TGTGCCAGCAGGAAGACAGGGGAAAATCAGCCCCAGCATTTT. Protein: CASRKTGENQPQHF.

The V gene is TRBV6-1, the J gene TRBJ1-6, with 9 positions matching TRBD1. The CDR3 runs to 14 residues. The V and J ends lost 10 bases and 9 bases, in that order; junction bases with no gene match: 10. Germline lookup yields CDR1 MNHNS and CDR2 SASEGT. The CDR3: CATAGTGRLSPLHF. The CDR3 bases are TGTGCCACCGCCGGGACAGGGCGGCTTTCACCCCTCCACTTT.

This clone was observed once. Other DNA sequences in this sample translate to the same CDR3. This sequence joins TRBV7-9 and TRBJ2-3; 9 bases agree with TRBD2. Looked up from germline, CDR1 is SEHNR and CDR2 is FQNEAQ (reference sequence). The CDR3 is 18 amino acids. Unmatched junction bases numbered 16, after V lost 3 bases and J lost 6 bases. The chain's CDR3 is CASSLRVFSGRFTDTQYF. DNA of the CDR3: TGTGCCAGCAGCTTGAGGGTGTTCAGCGGGAGGTTCACGGATACGCAGTATTTT.

The rearrangement links TRBV6-5 to TRBJ1-1; no reliable D call. This CDR3 contains 14 residues. Germline assignment: CDR1 MNHEY and CDR2 SVGAGI. The V gene lost 3 bases and the J gene lost 4 bases, with 12 bases spanning the gap. The CDR3 sequence is CASSYTGRGTEAFF. The DNA for the CDR3 is TGTGCCAGCAGTTATACCGGACGGGGCACTGAAGCTTTCTTT.

The chain links TRBV11-3 to TRBJ1-1; 9 positions agree with TRBD1. The V and J ends lost 5 bases and 0 bases, in that order; junction bases with no gene match: 13. This CDR3 spans 18 amino acids. Looked up from germline, CDR1 is SGHNT and CDR2 is YENEEA. In nucleotides, the CDR3 is TGTGCCAGCAGCCCCAGCCGGGACAGGGATCCCATGAACACTGAAGCTTTCTTT. Protein: CASSPSRDRDPMNTEAFF.

V gene TRBV7-3 combines with J gene TRBJ2-1; 8 bases agree with TRBD2. Germline V gene lookup returns CDR1 SGHTA and CDR2 FQGTGA. The CDR3 consists of 15 residues. V dropped 5 bases and J dropped 4; count of bases not matched to a gene: 7. CDR3 sequence: CASSLGLAGYNEQFF. The CDR3 DNA is TGTGCCAGCAGCCTAGGACTAGCCGGATACAATGAGCAGTTCTTC.

The chain combines TRBV6-4 with TRBJ1-4; D remains unclear. This CDR3 region has 13 residues. The V and J ends lost 2 bases and 10 bases respectively, with 11 bases between them. Germline lookup yields CDR1 MRHNA and CDR2 SNTAGT. In nucleotides, the CDR3 is TGTGCCAGCAGTGACGGGTCGGGTGGAAAACTGTTTTTT. Its translation: CASSDGSGGKLFF.

This clone has just a few counts. The V call is TRBV27, the J call TRBJ2-5; D is perhaps TRBD2 (6 bases). Deletions cut 0 bases from V and 7 bases from J, with 21 bases between. Germline CDR1 reads MNHEY; CDR2 reads SMNVEV (reference sequence). This CDR3 region has 17 residues. The CDR3 DNA reads TGTGCCAGCAGTTTATCGTTTCGGGGGTCATTGCGCGGGACCCAGTACTTC. It yields the protein CASSLSFRGSLRGTQYF.

The CDR3 here is CASSRDRDNQPQHF. The CDR3 DNA reads as TGTGCCAGCTCTCGGGACAGGGATAATCAGCCCCAGCATTTT. The chain combines TRBV18 with TRBJ1-5; 9 positions agree with TRBD1. The V gene's germline CDR1 is KGHSH and CDR2 LQKENI. The CDR3 is 14 amino acids. V was pared by 6 bases and J by 4 bases, with 4 bases of the junction left unmatched.

This clone was counted a single time. The chain is built from TRBV29-1 and TRBJ2-5; a weak D match, TRBD1 (5 bases). Trimming took off 4 bases at V and 4 bases at J, with 10 bases between the two ends. Germline loops: CDR1 SQVTM, CDR2 ANQGSEA. This CDR3 is built from 12 residues. The CDR3 spells CSVGGLLETQYF. The CDR3 coding sequence is TGCAGCGTTGGGGGCTTACTAGAGACCCAGTACTTC.

The rearrangement uses TRBV5-1 and TRBJ1-1; weak D call: TRBD1 (5 bases). The CDR3 contains 13 residues. Germline-derived CDR1 and CDR2 are SGHRS and YFSETQ. Trimming left V 6 bases short and J 3 bases short, with 12 bases between. The CDR3 protein is CASTITGDTEAFF. DNA of the CDR3: TGCGCCAGCACAATCACAGGAGACACTGAAGCTTTCTTT.

The gene calls are TRBV7-9 and TRBJ2-1; no definite D call. Germline values: CDR1 SEHNR, CDR2 FQNEAQ (reference sequence). V dropped 1 base and J dropped 7 bases, with 5 bases sitting between them. The CDR3 contains 12 residues. CDR3 residues: CASSLVGNEQFF. The CDR3 bases are TGTGCCAGCAGCTTAGTCGGGAATGAGCAGTTCTTC.

The chain has TRBV28 and TRBJ1-5, with unresolved D. Germline V gives CDR1 MDHEN, CDR2 SYDVKM. Trimming pared 5 bases from V and 4 bases from J, leaving 15 bases between. The CDR3 length is 15 residues. CDR3 bases: TGTGCCAGCAGTCCCTCGTTTCGAGGGAATCAGCCCCAGCATTTT. Protein product: CASSPSFRGNQPQHF. The variable domain in full, completed from reference TRBV28 and TRBJ1-5, reads DVKVTQSSRYLVKRTGEKVFLECVQDMDHENMFWYRQDPGLGLRLIYFSYDVKMKEKGDIPEGYSVSREKKERFSLILESASTNQTSMYLCASSPSFRGNQPQHFGDGTRLSIL.

The V gene is TRBV2, the J gene TRBJ1-5; D may be TRBD1 (6 bases). The CDR3 has 14 amino acids. V was clipped by 6 bases and J by 4 bases, with 13 bases between them. The germline V gene has CDR1 SNHLY and CDR2 FYNNEI. This CDR3 is CASRVGTPNQPQHF. The CDR3, as DNA: TGTGCCAGCAGGGTGGGGACACCAAATCAGCCCCAGCATTTT. Full variable domain (rest looked up from reference TRBV2 and TRBJ1-5): EPEVTQTPSHQVTQMGQEVILRCVPISNHLYFYWYRQILGQKVEFLVSFYNNEISEKSEIFDDQFSVERPDGSNFTLKIRSTKLEDSAMYFCASRVGTPNQPQHFGDGTRLSIL.

The table lists this clone with a few counts. The V gene is TRBV6-1, the J gene TRBJ2-5; D gene ambiguous. CDR1 is MNHNS and CDR2 is SASEGT in the germline V gene. The ends were cut back, 1 base at V and 5 bases at J, with 5 bases in the middle. The CDR3 is 12 residues long. The CDR3 DNA reads as TGTGCCAGCAGTGAAGTGAGGGAGACCCAGTACTTC. Protein: CASSEVRETQYF.